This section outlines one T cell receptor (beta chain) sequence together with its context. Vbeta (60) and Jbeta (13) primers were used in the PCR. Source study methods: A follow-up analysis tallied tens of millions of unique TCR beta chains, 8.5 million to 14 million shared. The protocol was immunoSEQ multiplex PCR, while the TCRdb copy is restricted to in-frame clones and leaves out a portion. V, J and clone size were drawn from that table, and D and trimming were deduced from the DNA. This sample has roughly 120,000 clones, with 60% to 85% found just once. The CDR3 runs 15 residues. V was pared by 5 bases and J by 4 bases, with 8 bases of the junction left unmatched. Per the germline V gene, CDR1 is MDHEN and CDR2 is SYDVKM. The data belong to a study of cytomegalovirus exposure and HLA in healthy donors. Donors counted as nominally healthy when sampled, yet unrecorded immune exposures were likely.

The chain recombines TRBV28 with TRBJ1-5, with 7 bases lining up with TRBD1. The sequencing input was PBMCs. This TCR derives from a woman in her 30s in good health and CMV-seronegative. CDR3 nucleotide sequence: TGTGCCAGCAGTCCCGGACAGGACCGGAATCAGCCCCAGCATTTT. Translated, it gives CASSPGQDRNQPQHF.